What follows are 14 T cell receptor beta chains derived from one specimen sequenced in a study of cytomegalovirus exposure and HLA in healthy donors (dated by TCRdb to about 2017). Receptor libraries were prepared by the immunoSEQ multiplex PCR assay. A mixture of 60 forward primers for TCR Vbeta segments and 13 reverse primers for TCR Jbeta segments was used in the multiplex PCR. The source is immuneACCESS, and TCRdb retained only in-frame sequences with V and J called. Part of the clones is not carried over; for the studies checked, unresolved V genes explain less than half of this, and the remainder is unexplained. The sample yields around 110,000 clones; about 74% were counted once. The ten largest clones represent around 4.9% of the sample. The specimen sequenced was PBMCs. The source is a man aged 30 to 45 in good health and CMV-seropositive.

The chain couples TRBV15 to TRBJ1-4; 7 nucleotides match TRBD1. This CDR3 has 17 amino acids. Germline lookup yields CDR1 LNHNV and CDR2 YYDKDF (reference sequence). V trimming: 5 bases; J trimming: 4 bases; junction bases outside the gene matches: 13. The CDR3 nucleotides are TGTGCCACCAGCGCCAGATACCCGACAGGGAATAATGAAAAACTGTTTTTT. Translation: CATSARYPTGNNEKLFF.

This clone was counted once. V gene TRBV7-2 combines with J gene TRBJ2-3; maybe TRBD1 (6 bases). Germline CDR1 reads SGHTA; CDR2 reads FQGNSA. This CDR3 comprises 14 residues. Trimming took 5 bases from V and 0 from J, leaving 9 bases between them. The CDR3: CASSPDSSTDTQYF. In DNA, the CDR3 is TGTGCCAGCAGCCCGGACAGTAGCACAGATACGCAGTATTTT.

The V and J genes are TRBV6-6 and TRBJ1-1; TRBD1 agrees at 7 bases. The CDR3 has 14 amino acids. Germline CDR1 and CDR2: MNHNY and SVGAGI (reference sequence). Trimming took 6 bases from V and 0 from J; bases not matched to a gene: 4. The CDR3 loop is CASRNRGLNTEAFF. The CDR3 bases are TGTGCCAGCAGGAACAGGGGCTTGAACACTGAAGCTTTCTTT.

This clone was detected once. The chain recombines TRBV11-2 with TRBJ2-7; 8 bases agree with TRBD1. Germline V gene data show CDR1 as SGHAT and CDR2 as FQNNGV. The CDR3 loop spans 15 amino acids. The junction had 9 bases not matched to a gene; V was cut back by 5 bases and J by 3 bases. CDR3 loop: CASSRHGQGGYEQYF. In DNA, the CDR3 is TGTGCCAGCAGCCGACACGGACAGGGTGGCTACGAGCAGTACTTC. Drawing the rest from reference TRBV11-2 and TRBJ2-7, the complete variable domain is EAGVAQSPRYKIIEKRQSVAFWCNPISGHATLYWYQQILGQGPKLLIQFQNNGVVDDSQLPKDRFSAERLKGVDSTLKIQPAKLEDSAVYLCASSRHGQGGYEQYFGPGTRLTVT.

V usage is TRBV6-4 and J usage is TRBJ2-1, with 9 bases aligning to TRBD2. V shed 4 bases, J shed 10 bases, and the junction held 5 bases outside the gene matches. This CDR3 contains 13 residues. Germline lookup yields CDR1 MRHNA and CDR2 SNTAGT. In nucleotides, the CDR3 is TGTGCCAGCAGTGCCCGACTAGCGGAGGAGCAGTTCTTC. This translates into CASSARLAEEQFF.

The genes are TRBV28 and TRBJ1-3; tentatively, D is TRBD1 (6 bases). V lost 4 bases and J lost 7, with 11 bases in between. From germline, CDR1 is MDHEN and CDR2 SYDVKM. The CDR3 consists of 13 residues. The CDR3 DNA sequence: TGTGCCAGCAGTTACAGGGCCCGGAACACCATATATTTT. Its translation is CASSYRARNTIYF.

The rearrangement uses TRBV9 and TRBJ2-5; TRBD2 matches 11 bases. The ends lost 2 bases at V and 1 base at J; junction bases unmatched: 7. The length of the CDR3 is 17 residues. CDR1 is SGDLS, CDR2 YYNGEE, per germline. The CDR3 is CASSVGALAGGQETQYF. The CDR3 bases are TGTGCCAGCAGCGTTGGGGCCCTAGCGGGGGGCCAAGAGACCCAGTACTTC.

The chain joins TRBV7-9 to TRBJ2-7; TRBD1 might be the D (5 bases). CDR3 length: 15 amino acids. Germline CDR1 and CDR2: SEHNR and FQNEAQ (reference sequence). The V gene lost 1 base and the J gene lost 2 bases, with 12 bases spanning the gap. The CDR3 region is CASSLEQGVPYEQYF. DNA of the CDR3: TGTGCCAGCAGCTTAGAGCAGGGCGTCCCCTACGAGCAGTACTTC.

Written as DNA, the CDR3 is TGTGCCAGCAGCTTGAAGGACAACATCTACAATGAGCAGTTCTTC. Translated, it gives CASSLKDNIYNEQFF. V is TRBV5-4 and J is TRBJ2-1; maybe TRBD1 (5 bases). Trimming removed 1 base at V and 3 bases at J, with 11 bases between. Germline values: CDR1 SGHNT, CDR2 YYREEE (reference sequence). The CDR3 has 15 residues.

This clone came up a few times. The gene calls are TRBV6-1 and TRBJ1-1, with 7 positions matching TRBD1. This CDR3 is built from 15 residues. Germline V lookup: CDR1 MNHNS, CDR2 SASEGT. The junction had 10 bases not matched to a gene; V was cut back by 7 bases and J by 2 bases. DNA of the CDR3: TGTGCCAGCACCATACAGGGGAATGGCAACACTGAAGCTTTCTTT. Residues: CASTIQGNGNTEAFF.

J is TRBJ1-6 and V is TRBV12-5, with 7 positions matching TRBD1. The CDR3 runs 17 residues. Germline V gene data show CDR1 as LGHNT and CDR2 as FRNRAP. V lost 4 bases, J lost 9 bases, and 15 bases stayed unmatched. The CDR3 DNA reads TGTGCTAGTGGTTCCCCGGCCCCCGACAGGGAAGGTTCACCCCTCCACTTT. It codes for CASGSPAPDREGSPLHF.

The chain recombines TRBV4-2 with TRBJ2-4, with D possibly matching TRBD2 (5 bases). CDR1 and CDR2 from the germline V gene are LGHNA and YNFKEQ. This CDR3 comprises 16 residues. V lost 3 bases and J 7 bases, leaving 19 bases between the germline ends. The DNA for the CDR3 is TGTGCCAGCAGCCAGGGATACTACGGGGTGGAGAACATTCAGTACTTC. Amino acid sequence: CASSQGYYGVENIQYF.

The rearrangement links TRBV5-6 to TRBJ1-5; weak D call: TRBD1 (5 bases). Germline V gives CDR1 SGHDT, CDR2 YYEEEE. V shed 4 bases and J shed 7 bases, with 12 bases lying between them. The CDR3 totals 13 residues. The CDR3 loop reads CASSPQGSQPQHF. DNA of the CDR3: TGTGCCAGCAGCCCCCAGGGCTCACAGCCCCAGCATTTT.

This clone was observed a single time. The V gene is TRBV7-9, the J gene TRBJ2-7; D uncertain. The germline CDR1 and CDR2 sequences are SEHNR and FQNEAQ (reference sequence). CDR3 length: 12 residues. The V and J ends lost 3 bases and 0 bases respectively, with 3 bases between them. The CDR3 loop is CASSLSSYEQYF. DNA of the CDR3: TGTGCCAGCAGCTTGAGCTCCTACGAGCAGTACTTC.